The sequence of this T cell receptor (beta chain) was determined in a study of cytomegalovirus exposure and HLA in healthy donors. The wider study: In an earlier analysis, 95 million to 140 million unique TCR beta sequences were found from 150 million to 200 million T cells.

Use of 60 Vbeta and 13 Jbeta primers characterized the PCR. Assay used: immunoSEQ multiplex PCR; TCRdb lists only in-frame clones, some missing. The table records 200,000 or so clones, 82% of them present only once. The length of the CDR3 is 15 residues. V lost 0 bases and J 0 bases, leaving 10 bases between the germline ends. From germline, CDR1 is GTSNPN and CDR2 SVGIG (reference sequence). Source material: PBMCs. The chain couples TRBV30 to TRBJ2-3; no firm D call. This receptor was taken from a woman aged 18-30 years in good health and CMV-seronegative. CDR3 residues: CAWSVGGSSTDTQYF. CDR3 in DNA: TGTGCCTGGAGTGTAGGCGGTTCTAGCACAGATACGCAGTATTTT.